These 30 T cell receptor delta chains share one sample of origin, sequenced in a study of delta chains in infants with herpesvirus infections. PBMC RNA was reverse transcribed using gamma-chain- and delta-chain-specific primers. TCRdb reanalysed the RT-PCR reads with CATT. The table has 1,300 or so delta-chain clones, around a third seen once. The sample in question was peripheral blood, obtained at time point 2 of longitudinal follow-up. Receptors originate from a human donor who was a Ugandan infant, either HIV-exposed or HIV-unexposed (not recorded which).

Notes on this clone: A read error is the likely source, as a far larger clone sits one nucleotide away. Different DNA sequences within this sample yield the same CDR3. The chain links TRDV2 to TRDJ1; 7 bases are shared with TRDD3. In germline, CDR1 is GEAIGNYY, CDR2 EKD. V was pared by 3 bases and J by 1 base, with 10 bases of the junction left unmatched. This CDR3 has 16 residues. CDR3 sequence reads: CACDPRGGFGTDKLIF. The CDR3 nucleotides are TGTGCCTGTGACCCAAGAGGGGGATTTGGCACCGATAAACTCATCTTT.

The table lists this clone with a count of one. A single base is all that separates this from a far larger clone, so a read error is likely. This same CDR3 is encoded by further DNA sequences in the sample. This CDR3 is CALGADRIGGYASSWDTRQMFF. The CDR3 DNA reads as TGTGCTCTTGGGGCAGATAGGATCGGTGGGTACGCCAGCTCCTGGGACACCCGACAGATGTTTTTC. The V and J genes are TRDV1 and TRDJ3; no definite D call. V was pared by 4 bases and J by 0 bases, with 25 bases between. The germline CDR1 and CDR2 sequences are TSWWSYY and QGS. This CDR3 is 22 amino acids long.

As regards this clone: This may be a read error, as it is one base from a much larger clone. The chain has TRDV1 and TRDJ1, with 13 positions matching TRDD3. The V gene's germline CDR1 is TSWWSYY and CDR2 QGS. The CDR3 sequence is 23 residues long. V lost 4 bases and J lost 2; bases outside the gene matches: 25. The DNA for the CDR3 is TGTGCTCTTGGGGCCCCAGGATGTTCCTCCAGTTTCATACTGGGGGATACGACCGATAAACTCATCTTT. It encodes CALGAPGCSSSFILGDTTDKLIF.

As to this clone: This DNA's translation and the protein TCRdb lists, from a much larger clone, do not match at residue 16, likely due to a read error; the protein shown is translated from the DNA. CDR3 amino acids: CALGEGEISFLWGIGVDKLIF. CDR3 coding DNA: TGTGCTCTTGGGGAAGGGGAGATTTCCTTTCTCTGGGGGATAGGGGTCGATAAACTCATCTTT. The rearrangement joins TRDV1 to TRDJ1, with 10 bases lining up with TRDD3. This CDR3 spans 21 amino acids. CDR1 is TSWWSYY and CDR2 is QGS in the germline V gene. The J segment lost 4 bases and the V segment lost 2 bases, leaving 22 bases of the junction unmatched.

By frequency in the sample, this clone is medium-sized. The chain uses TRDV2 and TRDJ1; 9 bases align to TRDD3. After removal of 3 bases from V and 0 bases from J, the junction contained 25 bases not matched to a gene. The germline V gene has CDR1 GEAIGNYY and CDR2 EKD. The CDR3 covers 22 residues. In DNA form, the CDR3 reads TGTGCCTGTGACCCGCTTCCTGCCGGGGATACGCCGCCGCTCCCGTACACCGATAAACTCATCTTT. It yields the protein CACDPLPAGDTPPLPYTDKLIF.

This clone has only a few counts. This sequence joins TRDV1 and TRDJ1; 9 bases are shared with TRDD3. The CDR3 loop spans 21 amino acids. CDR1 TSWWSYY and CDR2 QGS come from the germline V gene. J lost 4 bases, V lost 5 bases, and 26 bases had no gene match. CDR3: CALGPRTFPRLGDGTRDKLIF. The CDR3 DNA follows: TGTGCTCTTGGGCCCCGAACTTTTCCTAGGCTGGGGGATGGAACTCGCGATAAACTCATCTTT.

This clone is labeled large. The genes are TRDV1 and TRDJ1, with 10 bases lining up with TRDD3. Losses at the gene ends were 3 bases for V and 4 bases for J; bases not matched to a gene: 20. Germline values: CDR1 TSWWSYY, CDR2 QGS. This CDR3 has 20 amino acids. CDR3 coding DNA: TGTGCTCTTGGGGATCCAGATGGCTACTGGGGGATTCTCCGTAGCGATAAACTCATCTTT. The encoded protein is CALGDPDGYWGILRSDKLIF.

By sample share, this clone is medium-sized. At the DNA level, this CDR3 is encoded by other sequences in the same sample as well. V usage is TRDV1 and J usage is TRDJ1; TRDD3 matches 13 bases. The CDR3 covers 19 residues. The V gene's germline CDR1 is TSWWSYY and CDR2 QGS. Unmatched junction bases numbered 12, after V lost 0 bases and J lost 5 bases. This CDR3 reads CALGELGLRLGDTQDKLIF. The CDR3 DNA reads TGTGCTCTTGGGGAACTGGGCCTCCGACTGGGGGATACGCAGGATAAACTCATCTTT.

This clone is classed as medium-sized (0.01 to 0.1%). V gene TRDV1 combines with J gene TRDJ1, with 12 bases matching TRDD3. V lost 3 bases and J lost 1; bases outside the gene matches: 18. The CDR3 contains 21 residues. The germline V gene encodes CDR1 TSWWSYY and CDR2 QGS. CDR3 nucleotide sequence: TGTGCTCTTGGGGACCGCCTCCCTTCTACTGGGGGATACCGGCCCACCGATAAACTCATCTTT. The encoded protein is CALGDRLPSTGGYRPTDKLIF.

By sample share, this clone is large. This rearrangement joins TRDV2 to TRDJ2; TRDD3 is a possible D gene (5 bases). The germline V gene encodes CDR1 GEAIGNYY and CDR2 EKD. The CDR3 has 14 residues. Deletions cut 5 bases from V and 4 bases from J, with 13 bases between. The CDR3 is CACVGIRRTAQLFF. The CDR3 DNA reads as TGTGCCTGTGTAGGAATACGGCGGACAGCACAACTCTTCTTT.

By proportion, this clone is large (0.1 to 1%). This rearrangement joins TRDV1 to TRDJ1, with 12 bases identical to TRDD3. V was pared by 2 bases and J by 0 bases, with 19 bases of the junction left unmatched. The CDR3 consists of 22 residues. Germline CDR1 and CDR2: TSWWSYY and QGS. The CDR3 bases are TGTGCTCTTGGGGAAATCGACTCTTTCTGGGGGATACGCATCCCAAACACCGATAAACTCATCTTT. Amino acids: CALGEIDSFWGIRIPNTDKLIF.

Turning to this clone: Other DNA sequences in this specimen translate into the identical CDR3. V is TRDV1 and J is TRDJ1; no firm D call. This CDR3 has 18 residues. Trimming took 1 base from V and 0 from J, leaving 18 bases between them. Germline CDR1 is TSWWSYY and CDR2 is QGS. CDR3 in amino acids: CALGEPYPRTAYTDKLIF. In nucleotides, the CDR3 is TGTGCTCTTGGGGAACCGTATCCCCGTACAGCGTACACCGATAAACTCATCTTT.

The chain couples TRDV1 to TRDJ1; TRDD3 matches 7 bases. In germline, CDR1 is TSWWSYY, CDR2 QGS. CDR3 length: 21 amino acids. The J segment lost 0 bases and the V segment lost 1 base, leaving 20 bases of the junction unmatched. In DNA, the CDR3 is TGTGCTCTTGGGGAACAGGCGTTCGGAGGGTACTGGGGACCCTACACCGATAAACTCATCTTT. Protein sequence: CALGEQAFGGYWGPYTDKLIF.

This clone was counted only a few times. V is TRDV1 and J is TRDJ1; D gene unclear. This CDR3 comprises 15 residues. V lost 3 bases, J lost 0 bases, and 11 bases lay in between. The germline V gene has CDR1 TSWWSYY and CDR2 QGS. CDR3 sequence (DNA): TGTGCTCTTGGGGACCCTTTTCCGTACACCGATAAACTCATCTTT. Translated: CALGDPFPYTDKLIF.

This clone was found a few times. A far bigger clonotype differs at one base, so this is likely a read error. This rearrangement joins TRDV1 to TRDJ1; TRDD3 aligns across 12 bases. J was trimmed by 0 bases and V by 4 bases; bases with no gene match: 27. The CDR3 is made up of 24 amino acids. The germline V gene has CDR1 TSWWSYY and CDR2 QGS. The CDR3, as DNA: TGTGCTCTTGGGGTCCCTCATCTGTCTTCTAACTGGGGGATACTTGTGGAGTACACCGATAAACTCATCTTT. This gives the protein CALGVPHLSSNWGILVEYTDKLIF.

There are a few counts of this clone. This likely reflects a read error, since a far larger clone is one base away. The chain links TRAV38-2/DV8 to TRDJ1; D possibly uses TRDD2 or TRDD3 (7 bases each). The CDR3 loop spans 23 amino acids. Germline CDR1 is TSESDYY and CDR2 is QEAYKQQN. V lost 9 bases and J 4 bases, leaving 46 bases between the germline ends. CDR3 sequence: CASARPFPTPFLGGCARNDKLIF. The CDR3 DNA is TGTGCTTCCGCTCGCCCGTTTCCTACTCCCTTCTTAGGGGGATGCGCGAGAAACGATAAACTCATCTTT.

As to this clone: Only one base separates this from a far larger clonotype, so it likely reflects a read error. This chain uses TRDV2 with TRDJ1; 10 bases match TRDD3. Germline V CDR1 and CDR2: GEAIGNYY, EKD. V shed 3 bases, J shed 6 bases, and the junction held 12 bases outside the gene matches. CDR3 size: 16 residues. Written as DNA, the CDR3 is TGTGCCTGTGACGCCGTTGGTGGGGGATACCCATATAAACTCATCTTT. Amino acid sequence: CACDAVGGGYPYKLIF.

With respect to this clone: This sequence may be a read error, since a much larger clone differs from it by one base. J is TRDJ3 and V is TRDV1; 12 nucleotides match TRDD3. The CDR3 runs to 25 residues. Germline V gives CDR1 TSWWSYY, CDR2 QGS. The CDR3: CALGVFLPTAYWGIHGSWDPRQMFF. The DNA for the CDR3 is TGTGCTCTTGGGGTCTTCCTTCCTACCGCGTACTGGGGGATACACGGCTCCTGGGACCCCCGACAGATGTTTTTC.

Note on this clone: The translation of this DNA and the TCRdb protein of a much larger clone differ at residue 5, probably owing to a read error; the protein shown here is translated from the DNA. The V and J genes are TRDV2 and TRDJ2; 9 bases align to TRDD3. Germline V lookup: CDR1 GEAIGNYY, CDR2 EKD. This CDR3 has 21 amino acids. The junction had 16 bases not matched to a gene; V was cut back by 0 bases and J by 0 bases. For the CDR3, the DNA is TGTGCCTGTGACACCTCTTTCCCTACTGGGGGAAGTTTAGCTTTGACAGCACAACTCTTCTTT. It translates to CACDTSFPTGGSLALTAQLFF.

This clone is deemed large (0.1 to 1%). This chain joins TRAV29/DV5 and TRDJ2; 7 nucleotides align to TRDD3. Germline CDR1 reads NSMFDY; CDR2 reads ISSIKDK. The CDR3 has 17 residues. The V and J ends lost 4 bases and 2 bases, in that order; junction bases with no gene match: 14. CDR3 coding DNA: TGTGCAGCACTTCGACGTGGCTGGGGGGCCTTGACAGCACAACTCTTCTTT. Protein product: CAALRRGWGALTAQLFF.

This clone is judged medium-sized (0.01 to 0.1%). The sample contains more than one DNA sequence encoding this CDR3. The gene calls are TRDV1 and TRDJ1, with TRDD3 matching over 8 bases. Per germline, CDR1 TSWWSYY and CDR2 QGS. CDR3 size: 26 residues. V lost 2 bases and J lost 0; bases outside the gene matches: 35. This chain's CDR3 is CALGEAYSSLSPYWGFTIQYTDKLIF. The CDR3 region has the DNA TGTGCTCTTGGGGAAGCGTACTCTTCCCTTTCACCGTACTGGGGGTTTACGATTCAGTACACCGATAAACTCATCTTT.

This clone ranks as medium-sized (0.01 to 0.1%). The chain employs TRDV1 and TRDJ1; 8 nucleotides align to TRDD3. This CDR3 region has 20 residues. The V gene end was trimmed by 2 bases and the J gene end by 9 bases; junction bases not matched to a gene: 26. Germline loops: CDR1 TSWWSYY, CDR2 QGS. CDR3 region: CALGEDITDRPSQLGVELIF. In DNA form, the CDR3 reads TGTGCTCTTGGGGAAGACATAACGGACCGTCCCTCCCAACTGGGGGTTGAACTCATCTTT.

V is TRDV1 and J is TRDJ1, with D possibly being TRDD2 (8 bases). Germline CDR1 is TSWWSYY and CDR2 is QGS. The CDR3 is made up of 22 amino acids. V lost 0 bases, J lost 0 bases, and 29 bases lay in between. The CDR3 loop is CALGELGSASYSGGSYTDKLIF. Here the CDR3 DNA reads TGTGCTCTTGGGGAACTAGGGTCCGCTTCCTACTCCGGGGGATCGTACACCGATAAACTCATCTTT.

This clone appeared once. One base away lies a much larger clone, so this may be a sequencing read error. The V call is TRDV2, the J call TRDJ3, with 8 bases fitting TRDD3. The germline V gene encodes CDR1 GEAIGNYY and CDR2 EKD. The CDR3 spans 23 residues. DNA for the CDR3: TGTGCCTGTGACGTCCGACTGGGGGCAACCATCCCCCCACCCTCCTTGGACACCCGACAGATGTTTTTC. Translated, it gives CACDVRLGATIPPPSLDTRQMFF.

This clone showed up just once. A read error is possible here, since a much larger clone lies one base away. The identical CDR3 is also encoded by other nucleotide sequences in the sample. CDR3 nucleotide sequence: TGTGCTCTTGGGGATCGCGTCGGGCGTCCTTTTCTATTGGTGGATAAACTCATCTTT. Amino acids: CALGDRVGRPFLLVDKLIF. The V gene is TRDV1, the J gene TRDJ1; no clear D gene. The germline CDR1 and CDR2 sequences are TSWWSYY and QGS. The CDR3 is 19 amino acids. V was trimmed by 3 bases and J by 5 bases, leaving 28 bases between them.

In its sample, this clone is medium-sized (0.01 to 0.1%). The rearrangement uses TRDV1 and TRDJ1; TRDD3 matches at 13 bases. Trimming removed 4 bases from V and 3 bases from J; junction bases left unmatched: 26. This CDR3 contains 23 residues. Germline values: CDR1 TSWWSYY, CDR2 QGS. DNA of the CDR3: TGTGCTCTTGGGGCCCCAGGATGTTCCTCCAGTTTCATACTGGGGGATACGGCCGATAAACTCATCTTT. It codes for CALGAPGCSSSFILGDTADKLIF.

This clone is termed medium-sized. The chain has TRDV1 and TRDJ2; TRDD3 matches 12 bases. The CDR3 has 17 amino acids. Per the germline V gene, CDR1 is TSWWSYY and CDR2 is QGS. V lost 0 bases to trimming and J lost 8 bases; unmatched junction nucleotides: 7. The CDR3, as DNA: TGTGCTCTTGGGGAACTATACGCTACTGGGGGATACGCACAACTCTTCTTT. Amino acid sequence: CALGELYATGGYAQLFF.

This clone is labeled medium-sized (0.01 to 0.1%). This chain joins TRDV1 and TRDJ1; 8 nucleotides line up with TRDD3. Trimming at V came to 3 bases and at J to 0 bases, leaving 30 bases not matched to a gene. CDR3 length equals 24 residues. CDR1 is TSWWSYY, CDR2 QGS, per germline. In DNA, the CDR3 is TGTGCTCTTGGGGACCGTGACAAGTACTGGGGGCTCCGGCCGGGTCTATTGTACACCGATAAACTCATCTTT. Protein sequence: CALGDRDKYWGLRPGLLYTDKLIF.

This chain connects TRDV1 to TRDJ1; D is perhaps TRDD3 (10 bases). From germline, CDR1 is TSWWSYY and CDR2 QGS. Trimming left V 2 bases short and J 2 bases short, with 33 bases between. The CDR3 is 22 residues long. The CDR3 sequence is CALGEKWPSYSTGGWETDKLIF. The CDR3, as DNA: TGTGCTCTTGGGGAAAAATGGCCTTCCTACTCTACTGGGGGATGGGAAACCGATAAACTCATCTTT.

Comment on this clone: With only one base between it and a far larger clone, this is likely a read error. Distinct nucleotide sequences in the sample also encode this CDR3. The CDR3, as DNA: TGTGCTCTTGGGTCCTCAGATAACTTCCTGCTTACTACTTACGCCCTGGGGGAGTACACCGATAAACTCATCTTT. Amino acid sequence: CALGSSDNFLLTTYALGEYTDKLIF. The V and J genes are TRDV1 and TRDJ1; 8 bases agree with TRDD3. CDR1 is TSWWSYY and CDR2 is QGS in the germline V gene. V lost 5 bases, J lost 0 bases, and 35 bases stayed unmatched. The CDR3 contains 25 residues.